The clone carrying this T cell receptor beta chain was observed a few times. The CDR3 is 10 residues long. V was shortened by 8 bases and J by 7 bases, with 8 bases between the two germline ends. Germline CDR1 is SNHLY and CDR2 is FYNNEI. This sample stems from a study of response to subunit inactivated influenza vaccine. A single record per CDR3 protein comes from TCRdb applying MiXCR to the RT-PCR reads. This sample has 180,000 or so distinct CDR3 sequences; less than 15% occur once, and the top ten carry around 28%. The same sample was also studied in work on T cells expressing NK-cell markers. That paper adds: The cDNA for TCR beta came from 5'RACE template switching with UMIs. A range of roughly 1.0-8% of CD8+ T cells consisted of dominant NKG2C+ clonotypes in a handful of donors. Among several donors, these clonotypes also ranked first in the CD3+CD56-NKG2C+ fraction.

This clonotype was sampled from a man aged 45 to 65 who received an inactivated influenza vaccine. The chain links TRBV2 to TRBJ2-5, with D hard to call. Sequencing was performed on CD8+ T cells sorted from PBMCs, taken roughly 12 days after vaccination. The DNA of the CDR3 is TGTGCCAGCCAATCTAGGACCCAGTACTTC. It encodes CASQSRTQYF.